The 18 T cell receptor beta chains listed next were all sequenced from one sample in a study of metastatic and nonmetastatic thyroid tumors. With MiXCR, TCRdb reprocessed the PCR reads. The table lists approximately 11,000 clones, about 27% of them singletons. Patients were all untreated before their thyroid surgery. The sample consisted of adjacent normal tissue. The receptors were sampled from a male donor with papillary thyroid cancer or a benign thyroid nodule (not recorded which). Some clones in this sample may be carry-over from other donors' samples.

J is TRBJ1-3 and V is TRBV20-1; D remains ambiguous. Germline values: CDR1 DFQATT, CDR2 SNEGSKA (reference sequence). Trimming removed 3 bases from V and 4 bases from J, with 13 bases in between. This CDR3 has 14 residues. The chain's CDR3 is CSASYGLLGNTIYF. The CDR3, as DNA: TGCAGTGCTAGTTACGGGCTTCTGGGAAACACCATATATTTT.

This clone was recorded a few times. The J gene is TRBJ1-2, the V gene TRBV28, with 9 bases that match TRBD1. CDR1 is MDHEN and CDR2 is SYDVKM in the germline V gene. The ends lost 3 bases at V and 5 bases at J; junction bases unmatched: 4. This CDR3 region has 14 residues. CDR3 sequence (DNA): TGTGCCAGCAGTTTGGCGGGACAGGGATATGGCTACACCTTC. This encodes CASSLAGQGYGYTF.

The V gene is TRBV20-1, the J gene TRBJ1-2, with a possible D match to TRBD1 (6 bases). Germline values: CDR1 DFQATT, CDR2 SNEGSKA (reference sequence). The germline V and J ends were trimmed by 5 bases and 3 bases, with 13 bases remaining between them. The length of the CDR3 is 13 residues. CDR3 in amino acids: CSAGDTRYYGYTF. In nucleotides, the CDR3 is TGCAGTGCTGGGGACACCCGCTACTATGGCTACACCTTC.

The V call is TRBV30, the J call TRBJ2-1, with D hard to call. Germline V gene lookup returns CDR1 GTSNPN and CDR2 SVGIG (reference sequence). Trimming stripped 0 bases from V and 7 bases from J, with 7 bases between. The CDR3 covers 12 residues. CDR3 loop: CAWSVSGNEQFF. CDR3 bases: TGTGCCTGGAGTGTGTCTGGAAATGAGCAGTTCTTC. Combining the CDR3 with reference TRBV30 and TRBJ2-1 gives the whole variable domain SQTIHQWPATLVQPVGSPLSLECTVEGTSNPNLYWYRQAAGRGLQLLFYSVGIGQISSEVPQNLSASRPQDRQFILSSKKLLLSDSGFYLCAWSVSGNEQFFGPGTRLTVL.

About this clone itself: The junction and the germline gene differ at one end; a read error may be behind it. The rearrangement links TRBV20-1 to TRBJ2-1; D is perhaps TRBD2 (6 bases). CDR1 DFQATT and CDR2 SNEGSKA come from the germline V gene (reference sequence). There are 14 residues in the CDR3. The DNA of the CDR3 is TGCAGTGCCAGGGACTCCCTCTCGGGCCATGAGCGGTTCTTC. Protein product: CSARDSLSGHERFF.

This clone ranks as medium-sized (0.01 to 0.1%). The chain is built from TRBV20-1 and TRBJ2-1; TRBD2 matches 11 bases. Per the germline V gene, CDR1 is DFQATT and CDR2 is SNEGSKA (reference sequence). J lost 3 bases, V lost 3 bases, and 7 bases had no gene match. The CDR3 length is 16 residues. Here the CDR3 reads CSASGSLAGGYNEQFF. DNA for the CDR3: TGCAGTGCTAGCGGCTCTCTAGCGGGGGGCTACAATGAGCAGTTCTTC.

To note about this clone: A read error is likely, as this CDR3 ends without the conserved phenylalanine or tryptophan. The V call is TRBV28, the J call TRBJ1-2; 8 bases agree with TRBD1. The CDR3 has 14 amino acids. Germline V gene lookup returns CDR1 MDHEN and CDR2 SYDVKM. Trimming took 4 bases from V and 4 from J; bases not matched to a gene: 5. The CDR3 nucleotides are TGTGCCAGCAGTTCCACAGGGGGAGGCTATGGCTACACCTCC. Translated, it gives CASSSTGGGYGYTS.

This clone is large by share. The chain recombines TRBV27 with TRBJ2-1, with 10 bases fitting TRBD2. V lost 4 bases to trimming and J lost 10 bases; unmatched junction nucleotides: 22. Germline V gene sequence: CDR1 MNHEY, CDR2 SMNVEV (reference sequence). This CDR3 comprises 19 residues. The CDR3 DNA follows: TGTGCCAGCAGTTCTCCAACCCAATTGACTAGCGGGTGGGAAGTGGAGCAGTTCTTC. Protein product: CASSSPTQLTSGWEVEQFF.

This chain uses TRBV10-3 with TRBJ2-6; D may be TRBD1 or TRBD2 (5 bases each). The CDR3 is 14 residues long. CDR1 is ENHRY and CDR2 is SYGVKD in the germline V gene. Between the trimmed V and J ends, which lost 7 bases and 4 bases, there was a span of 11 bases. The CDR3 bases are TGTGCCATCATGGGGGATGCAGGGGCCAACGTCCTGACTTTC. Translation: CAIMGDAGANVLTF.

This clone is medium-sized in the sample. This chain uses TRBV19 with TRBJ1-2, with TRBD1 as a possible D gene (6 bases). V gave up 5 bases and J gave up 6 bases, with 13 bases separating them. CDR1 LNHDA and CDR2 SQIVND come from the germline V gene (reference sequence). The CDR3 spans 13 residues. Here the CDR3 reads CASSGGTWDGYTF. The CDR3 DNA sequence: TGTGCCAGTAGTGGCGGGACATGGGATGGCTACACCTTC.

This sequence joins TRBV11-2 and TRBJ2-7; possibly TRBD2 for D (5 bases). The ends were cut back, 0 bases at V and 6 bases at J, with 12 bases in the middle. The V gene's germline CDR1 is SGHAT and CDR2 FQNNGV. The CDR3 totals 14 residues. The CDR3 is CASSLDYTSREQYF. The CDR3 DNA is TGTGCCAGCAGCTTAGATTATACTAGTCGCGAGCAGTACTTC.

DNA for the CDR3: TGTGCCAGTAGTGTCGTCTGGGCGCCCCTGGAGACTGAAGCTTTCTTT. This gives the protein CASSVVWAPLETEAFF. The chain recombines TRBV19 with TRBJ1-1; unclear D gene. The CDR3 covers 16 residues. The V end lost 5 bases, the J end lost 5 bases, and 21 bases lay between the germline ends. The V gene's germline CDR1 is LNHDA and CDR2 SQIVND (reference sequence). The full variable domain, its missing parts supplied by reference TRBV19 and TRBJ1-1, is DGGITQSPKYLFRKEGQNVTLSCEQNLNHDAMYWYRQDPGQGLRLIYYSQIVNDFQKGDIAEGYSVSREKKESFPLTVTSAQKNPTAFYLCASSVVWAPLETEAFFGQGTRLTVV.

V gene TRBV11-2 combines with J gene TRBJ1-1; the D is unclear. This CDR3 is built from 13 residues. In germline, CDR1 is SGHAT, CDR2 FQNNGV. The V and J ends lost 4 bases and 3 bases respectively, with 9 bases between them. The CDR3 bases are TGTGCCAGCAGCTCCCCGACCCACACTGAAGCTTTCTTT. This codes for CASSSPTHTEAFF.

The chain recombines TRBV7-9 with TRBJ1-2; weak D call: TRBD1 (5 bases). CDR1 SEHNR and CDR2 FQNEAQ come from the germline V gene (reference sequence). V lost 4 bases and J 7 bases, leaving 16 bases between the germline ends. This CDR3 has 14 residues. CDR3 nucleotide sequence: TGTGCCAGCAGCTCCTCTGGGGCAGGTCTTGGCTACACCTTC. Its translation is CASSSSGAGLGYTF.

Judged by abundance, this clone is medium-sized. The genes are TRBV5-5 and TRBJ1-6; TRBD1 agrees at 11 bases. The CDR3 runs to 14 residues. The germline gives CDR1 SGHKS, CDR2 YYEKEE (reference sequence). The V segment lost 0 bases and the J segment 10 bases; nucleotides outside the gene matches: 0. CDR3 in amino acids: CASSLGTGGSPLHF. DNA of the CDR3: TGTGCCAGCAGCTTGGGGACAGGGGGCTCACCCCTCCACTTT.

By sample fraction, this clone is medium-sized. The chain joins TRBV10-2 to TRBJ2-7, with D tentatively TRBD2 (5 bases). The ends were cut back, 5 bases at V and 0 bases at J, with 8 bases in the middle. CDR1 and CDR2 from the germline V gene are WSHSY and SAAADI. The CDR3 is made up of 13 amino acids. The CDR3 DNA reads TGCGCCAGCAGTTTGGGGAGCTCCTACGAGCAGTACTTC. Translated: CASSLGSSYEQYF.

In this sample, this clone is medium-sized (0.01 to 0.1%). The gene calls are TRBV13 and TRBJ1-5; D is possibly TRBD1 (6 bases). This CDR3 is 16 amino acids long. In germline, CDR1 is PRHDT, CDR2 FYEKMQ (reference sequence). V lost 2 bases, J lost 2 bases, and 13 bases lay in between. As DNA, the CDR3 is TGTGCCAGCAGCTTATCTGGGGGGCTTGGCAATCAGCCCCAGCATTTT. Its protein product is CASSLSGGLGNQPQHF.

The chain combines TRBV18 with TRBJ2-1; D gene ambiguous. The V and J ends lost 6 bases and 10 bases respectively, with 16 bases between them. This CDR3 comprises 13 residues. Germline CDR1 and CDR2: KGHSH and LQKENI. As DNA, the CDR3 is TGTGCCAGCTCGCTAACACCCCCGGCAGAGCAGTTCTTC. Translated: CASSLTPPAEQFF.